This T cell receptor beta chain was obtained from a study of cytomegalovirus exposure and HLA in healthy donors. The study, taken as a whole, reports: Accurate prediction of most subjects' HLA-A and HLA-B alleles from TCR beta sequences was reported.

V shed 3 bases, J shed 8 bases, and the junction held 3 bases outside the gene matches. Germline values: CDR1 ENHRY, CDR2 SYGVKD. This CDR3 is built from 12 residues. This clone was picked up one time. Its antigen is unknown. Both 60 Vbeta primers and 13 Jbeta primers went into the PCR. Repertoires were generated with immunoSEQ multiplex PCR, while TCRdb's copy carries only in-frame clones and drops some. The sample has fewer than 200,000 clones; roughly 87% are singletons. What was sequenced was PBMCs. The V call is TRBV10-3, the J call TRBJ1-1, with TRBD1 matching 7 bases. The source of this sequence is a girl less than two years old in good health and CMV-seronegative. DNA of the CDR3: TGTGCCATCAGTGACGAGACAGGGGAAGCTTTCTTT. Its protein product is CAISDETGEAFF.